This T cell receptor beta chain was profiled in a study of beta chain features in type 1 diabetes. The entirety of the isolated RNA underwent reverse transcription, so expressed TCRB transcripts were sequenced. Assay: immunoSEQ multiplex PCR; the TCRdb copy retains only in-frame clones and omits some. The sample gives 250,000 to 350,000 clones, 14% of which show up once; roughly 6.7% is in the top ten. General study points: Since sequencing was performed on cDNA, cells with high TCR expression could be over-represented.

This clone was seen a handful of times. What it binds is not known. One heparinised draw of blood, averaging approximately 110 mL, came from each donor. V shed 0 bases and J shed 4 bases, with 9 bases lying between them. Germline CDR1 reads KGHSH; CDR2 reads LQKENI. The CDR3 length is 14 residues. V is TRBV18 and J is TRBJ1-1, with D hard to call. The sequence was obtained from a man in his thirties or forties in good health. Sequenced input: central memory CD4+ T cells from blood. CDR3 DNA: TGTGCCAGCTCACCACCCGGGGTGGGCACTGAAGCTTTCTTT. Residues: CASSPPGVGTEAFF.